The 3 T cell receptor beta chains presented below share a single source sample, sequenced in a study of CXCR3-negative and CXCR3-positive naive CD8 T cells (dated 2019 in TCRdb). The antigens for these receptors are not known. Study-wide conclusions, independent of this receptor: Compared with CXCR3-negative naive cells, CXCR3-positive naive cells had TRB CDR3s with higher hydrophobicity (lower Kidera factor 4), lower energy, and higher strength and volume indices.

The reads were generated on a NextSeq 550. The Human TCR Profiling Kit (MiLaboratory) was used to prepare UMI-labeled 5' RACE TRB cDNA libraries. Following reprocessing of the reads by TCRdb, the data hold one row per CDR3 protein sequence and no DNA is available. The table for this sample shows 140,000 to 150,000 distinct CDR3 sequences. The top ten clonotypes cover approximately 0.27% of the sample. The sequencing sample was made of naive CXCR3+ CD8+ T cells from blood. Taken with the paper, the label for cell subset or site translates to: CD45RO-CCR7+CD27+CD95- naive CD8+ T cells expressing CXCR3 (TNR3+). All receptors come from a human donor in good health. Some clones in this sample may be carry-over from other donors' samples.

The rearrangement uses TRBV28 and TRBJ2-7; without DNA, the TCRdb call of TRBD2 cannot be checked. This CDR3 is 15 amino acids long. CDR1 is MDHEN and CDR2 is SYDVKM in the germline V gene. CDR3 region: CASSPGLASSYEQYF.

J is TRBJ2-1 and V is TRBV9; no DNA is available, so the TRBD2 call from TCRdb remains unchecked. CDR1 SGDLS and CDR2 YYNGEE come from the germline V gene. CDR3 length equals 16 residues. The CDR3 loop is CASSVALAGRGGEQFF.

This chain uses TRBV6-6 with TRBJ2-5; TCRdb's D gene call, TRBD2, goes unchecked for lack of DNA. This CDR3 contains 18 residues. Germline CDR1 and CDR2: MNHNY and SVGAGI (reference sequence). CDR3 residues: CASSYIVRPSGNQETQYF.